Below are 16 T cell receptor beta chains sequenced from a single sample in a study of blood T cell repertoires in COVID-19. Data came from immunoSEQ multiplex PCR; TCRdb stores just in-frame clones and leaves some out. The table records about 110,000 clones, roughly 83% of them present only once. Specimen: peripheral blood. These receptor sequences come from a woman aged 55 to 70 with acute or convalescent COVID-19.

This chain joins TRBV5-6 and TRBJ2-1; perhaps TRBD2 as D (5 bases). This CDR3 has 16 residues. Trimming took off 0 bases at V and 5 bases at J, with 15 bases between the two ends. Germline V gene sequence: CDR1 SGHDT, CDR2 YYEEEE. This CDR3 is CASSLASGRTDNEQFF. Written as DNA, the CDR3 is TGTGCCAGCAGCTTGGCGAGCGGCCGAACCGACAATGAGCAGTTCTTC.

This chain connects TRBV2 to TRBJ1-4; the match to TRBD1 covers 7 bases. The CDR3 is 15 amino acids. The V segment lost 5 bases and the J segment 4 bases; nucleotides outside the gene matches: 7. Germline values: CDR1 SNHLY, CDR2 FYNNEI. CDR3 protein: CASSPQGGDNEKLFF. The CDR3 DNA is TGTGCCAGCAGTCCGCAGGGGGGAGATAATGAAAAACTGTTTTTT.

The V and J genes are TRBV25-1 and TRBJ1-2; 8 positions agree with TRBD1. Germline assignment: CDR1 MGHDK and CDR2 SYGVNS. The CDR3 runs 14 residues. J was trimmed by 7 bases and V by 6 bases; bases with no gene match: 10. CDR3 in DNA: TGTGCCAGCAGGGGTATATCAGGGGGCGGTGGCTACACCTTC. This gives the protein CASRGISGGGGYTF.

The sample holds one count of this clone. J is TRBJ1-1 and V is TRBV19; possibly TRBD1 for D (6 bases). The germline V and J ends were trimmed by 6 bases and 6 bases, with 23 bases remaining between them. This CDR3 contains 16 residues. The germline V gene has CDR1 LNHDA and CDR2 SQIVND (reference sequence). CDR3 sequence: CASRPIGTTGSPEAFF. The CDR3 nucleotides are TGTGCCAGTAGACCGATTGGGACGACAGGAAGTCCTGAAGCTTTCTTT.

The table lists this clone with a count of one. The CDR3 spells CASSLAGTDRGQPQHF. The CDR3 DNA is TGCGCCAGCAGCTTGGCCGGGACCGACAGGGGTCAGCCCCAGCATTTT. The rearrangement joins TRBV5-1 to TRBJ1-5; 8 bases align to TRBD1. This CDR3 comprises 16 residues. Germline loops: CDR1 SGHRS, CDR2 YFSETQ. The J segment lost 6 bases and the V segment lost 0 bases, leaving 8 bases of the junction unmatched.

Regarding this clone: One end of the junction does not line up with germline, which may come from a read error. The chain couples TRBV6-2 or TRBV6-3 to TRBJ2-5; TRBD2 is a possible D gene (6 bases). From germline, CDR1 is MNHEY and CDR2 SVGEGT. The length of the CDR3 is 12 residues. The CDR3: CASSNSPGLLYF. The CDR3 coding sequence is TGTGCCAGCAGTAACTCACCGGGACTCTTGTACTTC.

This clone has just one count. The V and J genes are TRBV30 and TRBJ2-1; TRBD2 is a possible D gene (5 bases). The CDR3 has 13 amino acids. CDR1 and CDR2 (germline): GTSNPN, SVGIG (reference sequence). Trimming took 5 bases from V and 3 from J, leaving 11 bases between them. The chain's CDR3 is CAWALDHYNEQFF. The CDR3 DNA sequence: TGTGCCTGGGCACTAGATCACTACAATGAGCAGTTCTTC.

The chain is built from TRBV5-1 and TRBJ2-1; D remains unclear. Germline values: CDR1 SGHRS, CDR2 YFSETQ. The CDR3 has 12 residues. Trimming shortened V by 8 bases and J by 5 bases, and 11 bases separated the two germline ends. DNA of the CDR3: TGCGCCAGTTCGCAACTTGACAATGAGCAGTTCTTC. This translates into CASSQLDNEQFF. Using reference TRBV5-1 and TRBJ2-1 for the parts outside the CDR3, the full variable domain is KAGVTQTPRYLIKTRGQQVTLSCSPISGHRSVSWYQQTPGQGLQFLFEYFSETQRNKGNFPGRFSGRQFSNSRSEMNVSTLELGDSALYLCASSQLDNEQFFGPGTRLTVL.

This clone was found a few times. The chain links TRBV9 to TRBJ1-3; no definite D call. V dropped 0 bases and J dropped 10 bases, with 11 bases sitting between them. The CDR3 extends over 13 amino acids. CDR1 and CDR2 from the germline V gene are SGDLS and YYNGEE. The CDR3 region is CASSVESTETIYF. CDR3 DNA: TGTGCCAGCAGCGTAGAGTCAACCGAGACCATATATTTT.

The chain uses TRBV18 and TRBJ2-1; the match to TRBD2 covers 15 bases. Germline CDR1 reads KGHSH; CDR2 reads LQKENI. CDR3 length equals 15 residues. The V and J ends lost 4 bases and 7 bases, in that order; junction bases with no gene match: 2. The CDR3 DNA reads as TGTGCCAGCTCACTCGGGACTAGCGGGAGGAATGAGCAGTTCTTC. Its protein product is CASSLGTSGRNEQFF.

CDR3 DNA sequence: TGTGCCTGGAGTTCGCGTGTAAACACTGAAGCTTTCTTT. It specifies CAWSSRVNTEAFF. V and J are TRBV30 and TRBJ1-1; D gene unclear. Trimming pared 2 bases from V and 2 bases from J, leaving 9 bases between. The CDR3 is 13 amino acids. Germline V gene data show CDR1 as GTSNPN and CDR2 as SVGIG (reference sequence).

This sequence joins TRBV9 and TRBJ1-2, with D perhaps matching TRBD1 (6 bases). This CDR3 region has 17 residues. CDR1 is SGDLS and CDR2 is YYNGEE in the germline V gene. Between the trimmed V and J ends, which lost 0 bases and 4 bases, there was a span of 19 bases. CDR3 coding DNA: TGTGCCAGCAGCGTAGGGTCAGGGGTTCTCCCTCGCTATGGCTACACCTTC. It specifies CASSVGSGVLPRYGYTF.

The chain is built from TRBV6-5 and TRBJ1-5; 7 positions agree with TRBD1. This CDR3 contains 15 residues. Germline assignment: CDR1 MNHEY and CDR2 SVGAGI. V lost 6 bases and J lost 4; bases outside the gene matches: 9. The DNA for the CDR3 is TGTGCCAGCAGCCAGAGACAGGGACTTAATCAGCCCCAGCATTTT. Protein sequence: CASSQRQGLNQPQHF.

This chain connects TRBV11-2 to TRBJ2-5; 12 positions match TRBD2. The length of the CDR3 is 16 residues. Per the germline V gene, CDR1 is SGHAT and CDR2 is FQNNGV. Trimming took 6 bases from V and 1 from J; bases not matched to a gene: 6. The CDR3 DNA reads as TGTGCCAGCAGTGTTTTGGGACTAGCGGGCCAAGAGACCCAGTACTTC. It encodes CASSVLGLAGQETQYF.

V gene TRBV7-2 combines with J gene TRBJ1-3; D call uncertain. This CDR3 is built from 17 residues. Germline V gene data show CDR1 as SGHTA and CDR2 as FQGNSA. The V and J ends lost 7 bases and 0 bases respectively, with 19 bases between them. CDR3 loop: CASIQRPETHSGNTIYF. CDR3 DNA sequence: TGTGCCAGCATCCAGCGGCCGGAGACCCACTCTGGAAACACCATATATTTT.

The rearrangement joins TRBV12-5 to TRBJ2-5; 8 bases agree with TRBD2. Germline V gene sequence: CDR1 LGHNT, CDR2 FRNRAP. The CDR3 totals 16 residues. J lost 2 bases, V lost 1 base, and 6 bases had no gene match. CDR3 amino acids: CASGLAPGLGQETQYF. The CDR3 coding sequence is TGTGCTAGTGGTTTGGCGCCGGGACTAGGACAAGAGACCCAGTACTTC.